This T cell receptor beta chain derives from a study of cytomegalovirus exposure and HLA in healthy donors. General observations from the study: No immune exposure information besides CMV serostatus was available. Across all donors, roughly uniform sequencing depth was an assumption of the presence/absence analyses.

Amplification used 60 Vbeta primers and 13 Jbeta primers. Profiling relied on immunoSEQ multiplex PCR, and the TCRdb table lists in-frame clones only, not all of them. This sample has over 150,000 clones, with under 90% found just once. The CDR3 is made up of 13 amino acids. Per germline, CDR1 SGHRS and CDR2 YFSETQ. Healthy bone marrow donors made up the cohort. At sampling all donors were nominally healthy, likely with unrecorded immune exposures. Of note for this clone: Its antigen remains unknown. At one end the junction does not follow the germline gene, possibly because of a read error.

This chain uses TRBV5-1 with TRBJ2-5; 8 positions agree with TRBD1. The J call may be incorrect, as the DNA end agrees better with TRBJ2-7. The specimen sequenced was PBMCs. The sequence derives from a man aged 18 to 35 in good health and CMV-seronegative. CDR3 DNA: TGCGCCGGCAGACCGGGACAGGACTACGAGCAGTACTTC. Amino acids: CAGRPGQDYEQYF.